This section outlines one T cell receptor (beta chain) sequence together with its context. The length of the CDR3 is 17 residues. J lost 2 bases, V lost 0 bases, and 6 bases had no gene match. Germline lookup yields CDR1 MNHEY and CDR2 SVGAGI. The sample belongs to a study of CD8 T cells in Susac syndrome. Random hexamers were used to reverse transcribe the RNA input (about 0.5 to 1 ug). MiXCR, applied by TCRdb to the immunoSEQ multiplex PCR reads, yields one record per CDR3 protein. The sample consists of 100,000 to 150,000 distinct CDR3 sequences, about 95% of them appearing once. This sequence joins TRBV6-5 and TRBJ2-3, with 9 bases matching TRBD2. The receptor comes from a human donor with Susac syndrome. Sample: CD8+ T cells from PBMCs. The CDR3 DNA sequence: TGTGCCAGCAGTTACTCATCTAGCGGGACCCCCACAGATACGCAGTATTTT. It codes for CASSYSSSGTPTDTQYF.